These 9 T cell receptor beta chains were all obtained from the same sample, sequenced in a study of blood T cell repertoires in COVID-19. Method: immunoSEQ multiplex PCR; TCRdb's copy keeps in-frame clones and lacks some. The repertoire holds 430,000 or so clones, with 88% as singletons. Specimen: PBMCs or T cells enriched from blood (not recorded which). The origin of the receptors is a woman under 30 who had been exposed to COVID-19.

The V and J genes are TRBV6-5 and TRBJ1-4, with 7 bases matching TRBD1. The V gene's germline CDR1 is MNHEY and CDR2 SVGAGI. The trim removed 7 bases at V and 4 bases at J, leaving 9 bases unmatched. The CDR3 contains 15 residues. Here the CDR3 reads CASIQRWDSNEKLFF. The CDR3 nucleotides are TGTGCCAGCATCCAAAGATGGGACAGTAATGAAAAACTGTTTTTT.

This clone turned up a few times. CDR3 bases: TGTGCCAGCTCACAGAATTCCAGGGATAATGGCTACACCTTC. It is translated as CASSQNSRDNGYTF. The chain uses TRBV18 and TRBJ1-2; maybe TRBD1 (5 bases). The CDR3 has 14 amino acids. Germline values: CDR1 KGHSH, CDR2 LQKENI. Trimming left V 4 bases short and J 6 bases short, with 15 bases between.

The rearrangement uses TRBV7-2 and TRBJ1-4, with TRBD1 matching 11 bases. The J segment lost 7 bases and the V segment lost 3 bases, leaving 7 bases of the junction unmatched. The CDR3 contains 16 residues. Germline loops: CDR1 SGHTA, CDR2 FQGNSA. CDR3 nucleotide sequence: TGTGCCAGCAGCTTGCTTGGGGGGACAGGGGGTGAAAAACTGTTTTTT. Encoded protein: CASSLLGGTGGEKLFF.

The chain is built from TRBV19 and TRBJ2-1; 8 bases map to TRBD1. CDR1 is LNHDA, CDR2 SQIVND, per germline (reference sequence). This CDR3 spans 16 amino acids. The trim removed 4 bases at V and 4 bases at J, leaving 9 bases unmatched. The CDR3 DNA reads TGTGCCAGTAGTACCCCGGGACAGGTGAGGTACAATGAGCAGTTCTTC. Translated, it gives CASSTPGQVRYNEQFF.

The rearrangement joins TRBV15 to TRBJ1-4; D is possibly TRBD1 (6 bases). The germline V and J ends were trimmed by 1 base and 0 bases, with 6 bases remaining between them. Germline V gene sequence: CDR1 LNHNV, CDR2 YYDKDF (reference sequence). The CDR3 runs to 15 residues. CDR3 in DNA: TGTGCCACCAGCAGAGGACAGGCAACTAATGAAAAACTGTTTTTT. This encodes CATSRGQATNEKLFF.

The V and J genes are TRBV28 and TRBJ2-7; 9 bases match TRBD1. The CDR3 extends over 15 amino acids. Germline V gives CDR1 MDHEN, CDR2 SYDVKM. Trimming removed 5 bases from V and 0 bases from J; junction bases left unmatched: 5. The CDR3: CASSEPGQGSYEQYF. In nucleotides, the CDR3 is TGTGCCAGCAGTGAACCGGGACAGGGCTCCTACGAGCAGTACTTC.

V usage is TRBV4-1 and J usage is TRBJ2-7; D is uncertain. Trimming took off 4 bases at V and 3 bases at J, with 13 bases between the two ends. The germline CDR1 and CDR2 sequences are MGHRA and YSYEKL. This CDR3 region has 14 residues. CDR3: CASSRTPAGYEQYF. The CDR3 nucleotides read TGCGCCAGCAGCCGTACCCCCGCAGGCTACGAGCAGTACTTC.

V usage is TRBV9 and J usage is TRBJ1-4; 10 bases match TRBD1. The germline V gene encodes CDR1 SGDLS and CDR2 YYNGEE. J gave up 2 bases and V 0 bases, and 7 bases lay outside the gene matches. The CDR3 has 18 residues. This CDR3 is CASSVGLGGQGTNEKLFF. CDR3 bases: TGTGCCAGCAGCGTAGGTCTCGGGGGACAGGGGACTAATGAAAAACTGTTTTTT.

This chain links TRBV5-6 with TRBJ2-7; 8 bases map to TRBD2. The V gene end was trimmed by 0 bases and the J gene end by 1 base; junction bases not matched to a gene: 3. Germline V CDR1 and CDR2: SGHDT, YYEEEE. The length of the CDR3 is 15 residues. DNA for the CDR3: TGTGCCAGCAGCTTGGGAGCGGGGGTGTCCTACGAGCAGTACTTC. Its protein product is CASSLGAGVSYEQYF.